This T cell receptor (beta chain) emerged from a study of cytomegalovirus exposure and HLA in healthy donors. Study context: Early release data held around 80 million unique TCRs from HLA-typed donors.

In regard to this clone: Its cognate antigen is unknown.

Researchers ran the PCR with 60 Vbeta and 13 Jbeta primers. The repertoire was sequenced with immunoSEQ multiplex PCR; TCRdb's copy has only in-frame clones and lacks some. The sample holds 100,000 to 150,000 clones, roughly 80% seen once. Study findings and constraints: Immune exposure data for these donors was limited to CMV serostatus. The study put some 160 TCR beta chains on its list as cytomegalovirus-associated.

The ends were cut back, 1 base at V and 2 bases at J, with 6 bases in the middle. The germline gives CDR1 SGHAT, CDR2 FQNNGV. The CDR3 loop spans 13 amino acids. The V call is TRBV11-2, the J call TRBJ2-7, with no clear D. The source is a man aged 30 to 45 in good health and CMV-seropositive. The source material was PBMCs. The CDR3 region is CASSLGAAYEQYF. DNA of the CDR3: TGTGCCAGCAGCTTAGGGGCCGCCTACGAGCAGTACTTC. Supplemented by reference TRBV11-2 and TRBJ2-7, the full variable domain reads EAGVAQSPRYKIIEKRQSVAFWCNPISGHATLYWYQQILGQGPKLLIQFQNNGVVDDSQLPKDRFSAERLKGVDSTLKIQPAKLEDSAVYLCASSLGAAYEQYFGPGTRLTVT.